This T cell receptor beta chain was captured by sequencing in a study of cytomegalovirus exposure and HLA in healthy donors. Study findings and constraints: Rarity characterized most TCR sequences, yet some public TCRs appeared in many donors.

About this clone: Its antigen is still unknown.

These donors were members of the roughly 120-subject validation cohort, a group separate from the roughly 700-subject first cohort. The data were produced by immunoSEQ multiplex PCR, yet TCRdb's version contains in-frame clones alone and is incomplete. The sample includes roughly 150,000 clones, more than 85% seen only once; the top ten take around 10%. Germline CDR1 KGHSH, CDR2 LQKENI. The V segment lost 2 bases and the J segment 0 bases; nucleotides outside the gene matches: 0. This CDR3 has 15 amino acids. The sequence was obtained from a young man in good health and CMV-seropositive. Material for sequencing was PBMCs. The rearrangement links TRBV18 to TRBJ2-2; TRBD1 agrees at 7 bases. CDR3 coding DNA: TGTGCCAGCTCACCAGGGACAGCGAACACCGGGGAGCTGTTTTTT. This translates into CASSPGTANTGELFF.